These 18 T cell receptor beta chains originate from one sample sequenced in a study of response to subunit inactivated influenza vaccine. TCRdb called the RT-PCR reads again in MiXCR, with one record for every CDR3 protein. Among approximately 480,000 distinct CDR3 sequences listed, approximately 10% were seen once. The sequencing used PBMCs from blood, collected roughly 46 days after vaccination. Receptors were obtained from a man aged 45-60 years who received an inactivated influenza vaccine.

In this sample, this clonotype turned up many times. V usage is TRBV12-3 or TRBV12-4 and J usage is TRBJ1-2; TRBD1 matches 7 bases. Unmatched junction bases numbered 4, after V lost 3 bases and J lost 9 bases. This CDR3 is built from 12 residues. As DNA, the CDR3 is TGTGCCAGCAGTTTGGACAGGAGGAGCTACACCTTC. Translating gives CASSLDRRSYTF.

A note on this clonotype: A much larger clone differs from this one at a single base, so this may be a read error. The rearrangement joins TRBV29-1 to TRBJ2-2, with D unresolved. Germline CDR1 is SQVTM and CDR2 is ANQGSEA. This CDR3 is built from 13 residues. V lost 2 bases and J lost 3, with 7 bases in between. CDR3 sequence: CSVEPRYTGELFF. CDR3 coding DNA: TGCAGCGTTGAACCGAGGTACACCGGGGAGCTGTTTTTT.

This clonotype was observed many times. The chain couples TRBV5-1 to TRBJ2-7; 10 nucleotides match TRBD2. J gave up 2 bases and V 0 bases, and 5 bases lay outside the gene matches. Germline V gives CDR1 SGHRS, CDR2 YFSETQ. This CDR3 has 16 residues. The CDR3: CASSLAPTSGAYEQYF. DNA of the CDR3: TGCGCCAGCAGCTTGGCCCCAACTAGCGGGGCCTACGAGCAGTACTTC.

This clonotype was detected ten times or more. The chain combines TRBV20-1 with TRBJ2-5; TRBD2 aligns across 8 bases. The CDR3 spans 13 residues. The J segment lost 6 bases and the V segment lost 7 bases, leaving 10 bases of the junction unmatched. Germline CDR1 and CDR2: DFQATT and SNEGSKA (reference sequence). This CDR3 reads CSGWSSGGKTQYF. DNA of the CDR3: TGCAGTGGGTGGTCCAGCGGGGGAAAGACCCAGTACTTC.

V and J are TRBV5-1 and TRBJ1-6, with 9 nucleotides matching TRBD1. CDR1 is SGHRS, CDR2 YFSETQ, per germline. Germline trimming cut 3 bases from V and 6 bases from J; bases unmatched to any gene: 4. The CDR3 extends over 15 amino acids. In DNA form, the CDR3 reads TGCGCCAGCAGCTCAGGGACAGGGTTTAATTCACCCCTCCACTTT. As protein: CASSSGTGFNSPLHF.

There are a few counts of this clonotype. This chain connects TRBV10-3 to TRBJ2-2, with a weak D call TRBD1 (6 bases). V lost 6 bases and J 0 bases, leaving 11 bases between the germline ends. The CDR3 is 15 amino acids. Germline loops: CDR1 ENHRY, CDR2 SYGVKD. The CDR3 sequence: CAIRPGQTNTGELFF. The CDR3 bases are TGTGCCATCAGACCGGGACAAACGAACACCGGGGAGCTGTTTTTT.

A few counts support this clonotype. V and J are TRBV4-3 and TRBJ2-1, with a possible D match to TRBD1 (6 bases). Trimming removed 0 bases at V and 1 base at J, with 10 bases between. The CDR3 runs 16 residues. Germline V gives CDR1 LGHNA, CDR2 YSLEER. Written as DNA, the CDR3 is TGCGCCAGCAGCCAAGATCTCGGACAGTCCTACAATGAGCAGTTCTTC. This gives the protein CASSQDLGQSYNEQFF.

V gene TRBV4-2 combines with J gene TRBJ1-5; 7 bases agree with TRBD1. The V gene's germline CDR1 is LGHNA and CDR2 YNFKEQ. This CDR3 is built from 16 residues. The V and J ends lost 0 bases and 2 bases, in that order; junction bases with no gene match: 4. Written as DNA, the CDR3 is TGTGCCAGCAGCCAAGACGTCCAGGGGGGCAATCAGCCCCAGCATTTT. Encoded protein: CASSQDVQGGNQPQHF.

This clonotype turned up a few times. This rearrangement joins TRBV2 to TRBJ1-5, with D tentatively TRBD1 (6 bases). The CDR3 totals 14 residues. The germline V gene has CDR1 SNHLY and CDR2 FYNNEI. V lost 6 bases, J lost 4 bases, and 13 bases lay in between. DNA for the CDR3: TGTGCCAGCAGATCCGGGACAACAAATCAGCCCCAGCATTTT. Residues: CASRSGTTNQPQHF.

This clonotype was seen a few times. The chain links TRBV27 to TRBJ2-5, with D uncertain. V lost 1 base, J lost 5 bases, and 14 bases lay in between. The CDR3 loop spans 15 amino acids. Germline CDR1 reads MNHEY; CDR2 reads SMNVEV (reference sequence). The CDR3 sequence is CASSLFPPTWETQYF. CDR3 nucleotides: TGTGCCAGCAGTTTATTTCCCCCCACCTGGGAGACCCAGTACTTC.

This chain connects TRBV28 to TRBJ2-1; D perhaps matches TRBD2 (5 bases). V was pared by 5 bases and J by 4 bases, with 12 bases between. Germline values: CDR1 MDHEN, CDR2 SYDVKM. This CDR3 contains 14 residues. The CDR3 spells CASSPGGRYNEQFF. In DNA, the CDR3 is TGTGCCAGCAGTCCTGGAGGCAGATACAATGAGCAGTTCTTC.

V usage is TRBV4-1 and J usage is TRBJ2-5, with 10 bases that match TRBD2. Unmatched junction bases numbered 8, after V lost 1 base and J lost 6 bases. The CDR3 consists of 16 residues. Germline CDR1 reads MGHRA; CDR2 reads YSYEKL. This CDR3 reads CASSQVSAGGAKTQYF. CDR3 nucleotides: TGCGCCAGCAGCCAAGTATCAGCGGGGGGGGCGAAGACCCAGTACTTC.

This clonotype was recorded a few times. The genes are TRBV20-1 and TRBJ1-5, with a tentative D call TRBD1 (6 bases). V dropped 6 bases and J dropped 2 bases, with 11 bases sitting between them. CDR3 length: 13 residues. The germline V gene has CDR1 DFQATT and CDR2 SNEGSKA (reference sequence). This CDR3 is CSARKGGNQPQHF. CDR3 nucleotides: TGCAGTGCGAGAAAGGGGGGCAATCAGCCCCAGCATTTT.

This clonotype occurred many times. V gene TRBV12-3 or TRBV12-4 combines with J gene TRBJ1-5; D uncertain. With 5 bases removed from V and 6 bases from J, the gap between germline ends came to 8 bases. CDR3 size: 12 residues. CDR3 sequence reads: CASSQGIQPQHF. The CDR3 bases are TGTGCCAGCAGTCAAGGGATTCAGCCCCAGCATTTT.

The chain recombines TRBV7-3 with TRBJ2-3, with D uncertain. Per germline, CDR1 SGHTA and CDR2 FQGTGA. V was clipped by 4 bases and J by 6 bases, with 11 bases between them. The CDR3 is 13 amino acids. CDR3 sequence (DNA): TGTGCCAGCAGCTCCTGGGCCTTTGATACGCAGTATTTT. This encodes CASSSWAFDTQYF.

This clonotype has only a few counts. The chain employs TRBV12-3 or TRBV12-4 and TRBJ1-6; possible D gene TRBD1, 6 bases. The CDR3 runs 15 residues. V was pared by 2 bases and J by 13 bases, with 18 bases between. DNA of the CDR3: TGTGCCAGCAGTTTACTAGGACAGTCCCCCTGGCCCCTCCACTTT. Residues: CASSLLGQSPWPLHF.

This chain joins TRBV2 and TRBJ2-2, with a possible D match to TRBD2 (6 bases). The CDR3 extends over 15 amino acids. The germline V gene encodes CDR1 SNHLY and CDR2 FYNNEI. The V and J ends lost 8 bases and 1 base respectively, with 14 bases between them. CDR3 residues: CASGRRDLNTGELFF. The CDR3 DNA follows: TGTGCCAGCGGCCGGCGGGACTTGAACACCGGGGAGCTGTTTTTT. The full variable domain, completed using reference TRBV2 and TRBJ2-2, is EPEVTQTPSHQVTQMGQEVILRCVPISNHLYFYWYRQILGQKVEFLVSFYNNEISEKSEIFDDQFSVERPDGSNFTLKIRSTKLEDSAMYFCASGRRDLNTGELFFGEGSRLTVL.

This chain links TRBV3-1 with TRBJ2-5; 8 positions match TRBD2. V dropped 1 base and J dropped 0; count of bases not matched to a gene: 4. Germline V gives CDR1 LGHDT, CDR2 YNNKEL (reference sequence). CDR3 length: 16 residues. The CDR3 DNA reads as TGTGCCAGCAGCCAAGGGACGGGAGGGGACCAAGAGACCCAGTACTTC. Translated, it gives CASSQGTGGDQETQYF.